This T cell receptor beta chain stems from a study of CXCR3-negative and CXCR3-positive naive CD8 T cells. Findings and limits, study-wide: Upon cryopreservation, CXCR3 expression partially decreased, and most assays used fresh PBMCs. Hydrophobicity of TRB CDR3s was greater in CXCR3-positive naive cells than in CXCR3-negative naive cells. Both naive subsets showed comparably high diversity, and memory CD8+ cells showed much lower diversity. TRBV-TRBJ usage was similar across naive CXCR3 subsets but distinct in memory cells.

Concerning this clonotype: Its antigen is still unknown.

The method, 5' RACE with UMI labels, was used to prepare the TRB cDNA libraries. Reanalyzing the 5' RACE reads, TCRdb keeps one entry per CDR3 protein, without DNA. The sample table sets out around 63,000 distinct CDR3 sequences. This CDR3 spans 16 amino acids. The V gene's germline CDR1 is LGHNA and CDR2 YSLEER. Within the CD8+ T cell compartment, naive cells were CD45RO-CCR7+CD27+CD95-. Material: naive CXCR3+ CD8+ T cells from blood. Subset reported: CD45RO-CCR7+CD27+CD95- naive CD8+ T cells expressing CXCR3 (TNR3+). The chain combines TRBV4-3 with TRBJ2-2; TCRdb's assignment of TRBD2 cannot be checked, as there is no DNA. This receptor was taken from a human donor in good health. Some clones in this sample may be carry-over from other donors' samples. The CDR3 sequence: CASSQDTGLAAGELFF.